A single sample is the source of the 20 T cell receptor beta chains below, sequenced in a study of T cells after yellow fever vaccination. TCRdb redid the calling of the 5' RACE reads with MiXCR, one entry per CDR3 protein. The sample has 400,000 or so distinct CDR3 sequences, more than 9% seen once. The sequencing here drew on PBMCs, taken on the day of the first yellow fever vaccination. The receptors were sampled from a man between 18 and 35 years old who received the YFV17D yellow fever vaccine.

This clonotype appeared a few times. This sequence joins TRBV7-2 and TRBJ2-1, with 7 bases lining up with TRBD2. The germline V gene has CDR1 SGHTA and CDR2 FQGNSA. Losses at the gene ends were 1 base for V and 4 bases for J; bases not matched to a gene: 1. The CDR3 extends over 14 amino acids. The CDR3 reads CASSLGSGYNEQFF. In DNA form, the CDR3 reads TGTGCCAGCAGCTTAGGTAGCGGGTACAATGAGCAGTTCTTC.

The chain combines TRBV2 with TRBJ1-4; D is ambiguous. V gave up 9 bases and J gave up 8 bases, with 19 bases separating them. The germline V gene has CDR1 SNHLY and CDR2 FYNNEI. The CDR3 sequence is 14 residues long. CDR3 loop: CASGSVGRGEKLFF. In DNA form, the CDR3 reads TGTGCCAGTGGATCAGTGGGCCGTGGGGAAAAACTGTTTTTT.

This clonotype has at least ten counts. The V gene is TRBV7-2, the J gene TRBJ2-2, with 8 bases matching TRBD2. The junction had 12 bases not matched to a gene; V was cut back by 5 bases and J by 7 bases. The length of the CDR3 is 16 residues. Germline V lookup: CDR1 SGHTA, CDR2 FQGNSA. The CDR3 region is CASSPPPGGRYGELFF. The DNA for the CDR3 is TGTGCCAGCAGCCCTCCCCCGGGGGGGCGGTACGGGGAGCTGTTTTTT.

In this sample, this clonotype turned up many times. The CDR3 nucleotides are TGTGCCAGCAGCTTCCGGAGGACTTTTCTAAGCTCCTACAATGAGCAGTTCTTC. It yields the protein CASSFRRTFLSSYNEQFF. The chain joins TRBV5-8 to TRBJ2-1; D is possibly TRBD2 (5 bases). V was shortened by 2 bases and J by 0 bases, with 18 bases between the two germline ends. CDR3 length: 18 amino acids. Germline lookup yields CDR1 SGHTS and CDR2 YDEGEE.

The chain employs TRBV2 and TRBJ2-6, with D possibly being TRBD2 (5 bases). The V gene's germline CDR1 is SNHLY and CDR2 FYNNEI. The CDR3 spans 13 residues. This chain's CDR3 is CGQRTSGANVLTF. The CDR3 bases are TGTGGCCAGCGGACCTCTGGGGCCAACGTCCTGACTTTC.

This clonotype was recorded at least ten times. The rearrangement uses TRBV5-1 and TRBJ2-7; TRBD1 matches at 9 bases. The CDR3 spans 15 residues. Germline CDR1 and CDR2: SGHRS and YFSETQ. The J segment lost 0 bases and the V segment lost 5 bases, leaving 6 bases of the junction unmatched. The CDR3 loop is CASRSGQGPSYEQYF. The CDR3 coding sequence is TGCGCCAGCAGATCGGGACAGGGCCCCTCCTACGAGCAGTACTTC.

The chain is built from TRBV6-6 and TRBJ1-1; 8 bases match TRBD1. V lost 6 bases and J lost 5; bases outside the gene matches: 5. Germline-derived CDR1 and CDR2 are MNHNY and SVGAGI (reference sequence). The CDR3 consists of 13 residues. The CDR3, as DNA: TGTGCCAGCAGGGATCAGGGGGCGACTGAAGCTTTCTTT. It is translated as CASRDQGATEAFF.

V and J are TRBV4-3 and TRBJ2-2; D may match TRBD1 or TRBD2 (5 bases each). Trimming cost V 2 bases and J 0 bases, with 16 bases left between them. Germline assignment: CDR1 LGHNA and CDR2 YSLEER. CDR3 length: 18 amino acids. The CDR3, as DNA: TGCGCCAGCAGCCAATCCCCAGGGAGTCACACGAACACCGGGGAGCTGTTTTTT. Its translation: CASSQSPGSHTNTGELFF.

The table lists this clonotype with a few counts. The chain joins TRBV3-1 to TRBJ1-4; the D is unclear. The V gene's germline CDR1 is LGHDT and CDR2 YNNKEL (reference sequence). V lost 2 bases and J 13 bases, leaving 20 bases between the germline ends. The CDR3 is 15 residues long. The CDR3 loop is CASSQRRPGFLRLFF. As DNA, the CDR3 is TGTGCCAGCAGCCAACGGAGGCCTGGATTTTTGCGACTGTTTTTT.

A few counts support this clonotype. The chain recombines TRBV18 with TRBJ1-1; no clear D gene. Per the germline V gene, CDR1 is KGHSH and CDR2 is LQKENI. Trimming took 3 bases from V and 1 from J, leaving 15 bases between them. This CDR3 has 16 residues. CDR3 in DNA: TGTGCCAGCTCACCGGGCCGGACCATTCAGAACACTGAAGCTTTCTTT. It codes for CASSPGRTIQNTEAFF.

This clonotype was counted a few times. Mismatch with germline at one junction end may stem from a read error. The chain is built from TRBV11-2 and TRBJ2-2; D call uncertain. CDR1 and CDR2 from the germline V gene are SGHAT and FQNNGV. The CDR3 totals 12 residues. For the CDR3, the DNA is TGTGCCAGCAGCCTAGAGGTTGGGTGGATGTTTTTT. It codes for CASSLEVGWMFF.

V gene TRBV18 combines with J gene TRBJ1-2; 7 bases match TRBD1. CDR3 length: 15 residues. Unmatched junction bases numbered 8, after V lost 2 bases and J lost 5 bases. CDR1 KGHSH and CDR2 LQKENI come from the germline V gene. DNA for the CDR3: TGTGCCAGCTCACCAGGAAGGGGACAGCAGTATGGCTACACCTTC. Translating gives CASSPGRGQQYGYTF.

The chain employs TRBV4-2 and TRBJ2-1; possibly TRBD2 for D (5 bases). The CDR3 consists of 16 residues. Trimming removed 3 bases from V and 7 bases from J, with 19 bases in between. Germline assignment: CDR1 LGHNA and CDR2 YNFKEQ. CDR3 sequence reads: CASSHPTDKGGNEQFF. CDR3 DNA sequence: TGTGCCAGCAGCCACCCGACCGACAAAGGAGGTAATGAGCAGTTCTTC.

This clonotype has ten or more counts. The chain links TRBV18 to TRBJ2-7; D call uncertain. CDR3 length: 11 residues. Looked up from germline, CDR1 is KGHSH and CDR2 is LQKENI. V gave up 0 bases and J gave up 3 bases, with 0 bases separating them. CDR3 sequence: CASSPPYEQYV. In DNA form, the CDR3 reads TGTGCCAGCTCACCACCCTACGAGCAGTACGTC.

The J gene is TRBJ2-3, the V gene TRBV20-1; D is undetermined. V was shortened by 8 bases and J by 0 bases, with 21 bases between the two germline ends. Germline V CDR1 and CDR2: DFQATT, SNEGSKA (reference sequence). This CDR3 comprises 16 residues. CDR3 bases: TGCAGTTTACTGCCCGACCGTCTTTTTAGCACAGATACGCAGTATTTT. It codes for CSLLPDRLFSTDTQYF.

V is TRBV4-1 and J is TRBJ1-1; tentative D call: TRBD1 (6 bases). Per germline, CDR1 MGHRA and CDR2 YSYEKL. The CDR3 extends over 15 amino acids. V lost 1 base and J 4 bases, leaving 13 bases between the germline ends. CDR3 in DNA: TGCGCCAGCAGCCAAGGTCGGGGGCGAGTCACTGAAGCTTTCTTT. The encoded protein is CASSQGRGRVTEAFF.

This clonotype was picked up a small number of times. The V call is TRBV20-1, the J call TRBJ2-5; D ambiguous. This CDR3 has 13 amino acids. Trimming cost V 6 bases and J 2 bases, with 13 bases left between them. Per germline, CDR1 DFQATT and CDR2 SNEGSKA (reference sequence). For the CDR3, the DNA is TGCAGTGCGCGCTTAACTGTGCAAGAGACCCAGTACTTC. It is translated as CSARLTVQETQYF.

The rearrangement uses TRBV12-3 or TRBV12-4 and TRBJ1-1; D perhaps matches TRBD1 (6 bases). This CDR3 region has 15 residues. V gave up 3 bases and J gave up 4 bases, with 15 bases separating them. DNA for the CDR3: TGTGCCAGCAGTTTGACAGGCCCTAAGAGCACTGAAGCTTTCTTT. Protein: CASSLTGPKSTEAFF.

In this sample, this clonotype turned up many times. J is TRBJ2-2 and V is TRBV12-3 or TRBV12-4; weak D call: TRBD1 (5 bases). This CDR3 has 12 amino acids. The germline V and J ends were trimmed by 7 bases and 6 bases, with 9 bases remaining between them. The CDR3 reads CASKKGAGELFF. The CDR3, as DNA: TGTGCCAGCAAAAAAGGGGCCGGGGAGCTGTTTTTT.

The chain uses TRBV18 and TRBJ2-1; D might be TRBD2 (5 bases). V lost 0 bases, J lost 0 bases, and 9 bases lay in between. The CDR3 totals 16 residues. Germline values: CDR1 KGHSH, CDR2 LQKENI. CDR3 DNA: TGTGCCAGCTCACCACCGATGGGGAGCTCCTACAATGAGCAGTTCTTC. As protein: CASSPPMGSSYNEQFF. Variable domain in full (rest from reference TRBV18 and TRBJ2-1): NAGVMQNPRHLVRRRGQEARLRCSPMKGHSHVYWYRQLPEEGLKFMVYLQKENIIDESGMPKERFSAEFPKEGPSILRIQQVVRGDSAAYFCASSPPMGSSYNEQFFGPGTRLTVL.